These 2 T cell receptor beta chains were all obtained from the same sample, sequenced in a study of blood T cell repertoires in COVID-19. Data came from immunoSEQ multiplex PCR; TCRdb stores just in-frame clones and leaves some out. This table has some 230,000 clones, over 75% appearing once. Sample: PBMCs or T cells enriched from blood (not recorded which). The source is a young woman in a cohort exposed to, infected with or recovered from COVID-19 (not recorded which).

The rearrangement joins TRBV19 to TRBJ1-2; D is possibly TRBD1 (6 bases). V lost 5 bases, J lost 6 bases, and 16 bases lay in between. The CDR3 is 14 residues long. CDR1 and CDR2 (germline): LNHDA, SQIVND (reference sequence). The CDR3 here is CASSSSRGLDGYTF. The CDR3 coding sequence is TGTGCCAGTAGTTCATCCAGGGGTTTAGATGGCTACACCTTC.

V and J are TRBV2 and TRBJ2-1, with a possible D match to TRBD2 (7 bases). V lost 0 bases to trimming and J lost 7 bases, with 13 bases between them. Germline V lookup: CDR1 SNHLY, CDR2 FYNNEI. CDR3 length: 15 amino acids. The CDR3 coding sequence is TGTGCCAGCAGTGAAGCGGGAGGGGGTAGAAATGAGCAGTTCTTC. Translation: CASSEAGGGRNEQFF.